Shown below are 23 T cell receptor beta chains from a single sample sequenced in a study of lymphopenia after photon versus proton radiotherapy. Clones were sequenced by immunoSEQ multiplex PCR, and TCRdb holds only the in-frame ones, with some missing. The repertoire holds approximately 30,000 clones, 65% to 85% seen once, with around 30% in the top ten. Source: peripheral blood, taken from a patient treated with photon-based radiotherapy. These receptors were collected from a man aged 45 to 65 with gastric cancer.

This chain uses TRBV2 with TRBJ1-6; tentatively, D is TRBD1 (5 bases). The germline V and J ends were trimmed by 4 bases and 7 bases, with 8 bases remaining between them. The CDR3 is 13 residues long. Germline-derived CDR1 and CDR2 are SNHLY and FYNNEI. The CDR3 coding sequence is TGTGCCAGCAGTGCAGGGAAGAATTCACCCCTCCACTTT. Its translation is CASSAGKNSPLHF. The full variable domain, in which reference TRBV2 and TRBJ1-6 provide the parts outside the CDR3, is EPEVTQTPSHQVTQMGQEVILRCVPISNHLYFYWYRQILGQKVEFLVSFYNNEISEKSEIFDDQFSVERPDGSNFTLKIRSTKLEDSAMYFCASSAGKNSPLHFGNGTRLTVT.

This sequence joins TRBV5-6 and TRBJ2-5, with 7 bases lining up with TRBD2. With 2 bases clipped from V and 4 bases from J, the junction kept 11 bases outside the gene matches. CDR3 length: 16 amino acids. Germline lookup yields CDR1 SGHDT and CDR2 YYEEEE. In nucleotides, the CDR3 is TGTGCCAGCAGCTTAGAAGGACTAGGGATTGGAGAGACCCAGTACTTC. It translates to CASSLEGLGIGETQYF.

The chain recombines TRBV30 with TRBJ1-1; D not certain. CDR3 size: 13 residues. The ends were cut back, 4 bases at V and 3 bases at J, with 12 bases in the middle. From germline, CDR1 is GTSNPN and CDR2 SVGIG (reference sequence). CDR3 residues: CAWTHRVDTEAFF. The CDR3 nucleotides read TGTGCCTGGACTCACCGGGTTGACACTGAAGCTTTCTTT.

The chain joins TRBV2 to TRBJ1-1; TRBD1 is a possible D gene (5 bases). Germline lookup yields CDR1 SNHLY and CDR2 FYNNEI. V dropped 5 bases and J dropped 4 bases, with 11 bases sitting between them. The CDR3 is 13 amino acids. Here the CDR3 DNA reads TGTGCCAGCAGTAGCCAGGGAAGCACTGAAGCTTTCTTT. This encodes CASSSQGSTEAFF. Full variable domain (outside the CDR3, taken from reference TRBV2 and TRBJ1-1): EPEVTQTPSHQVTQMGQEVILRCVPISNHLYFYWYRQILGQKVEFLVSFYNNEISEKSEIFDDQFSVERPDGSNFTLKIRSTKLEDSAMYFCASSSQGSTEAFFGQGTRLTVV.

The chain recombines TRBV2 with TRBJ1-2; 7 bases fit TRBD1. The CDR3 length is 15 residues. V trimming: 6 bases; J trimming: 4 bases; junction bases outside the gene matches: 11. Germline values: CDR1 SNHLY, CDR2 FYNNEI. As DNA, the CDR3 is TGTGCCAGCAGGCCCAGACAGGGTATTATCTATGGCTACACCTTC. Protein sequence: CASRPRQGIIYGYTF.

J is TRBJ1-2 and V is TRBV6-1; 11 nucleotides agree with TRBD1. This CDR3 comprises 15 residues. Germline loops: CDR1 MNHNS, CDR2 SASEGT. Germline trimming cut 0 bases from V and 7 bases from J; bases unmatched to any gene: 4. The CDR3 DNA reads as TGTGCCAGCAGTGAAGCCCGGACAGGGGGCGGTGGCTACACCTTC. This gives the protein CASSEARTGGGGYTF.

V gene TRBV15 combines with J gene TRBJ2-6; D is undetermined. Germline V gene sequence: CDR1 LNHNV, CDR2 YYDKDF (reference sequence). This CDR3 is 15 amino acids long. V was trimmed by 2 bases and J by 0 bases, leaving 5 bases between them. Here the CDR3 DNA reads TGTGCCACCAGCAGATCGTCCTCTGGGGCCAACGTCCTGACTTTC. Translation: CATSRSSSGANVLTF.

The chain has TRBV4-3 and TRBJ2-7; 11 nucleotides agree with TRBD1. Trimming removed 0 bases from V and 3 bases from J; junction bases left unmatched: 1. In germline, CDR1 is LGHNA, CDR2 YSLEER. The CDR3 covers 15 residues. In DNA, the CDR3 is TGCGCCAGCAGCCAAGAGGGACAGGGGGGCTACGAGCAGTACTTC. Its protein product is CASSQEGQGGYEQYF.

On this clone itself: Other DNA variants within this sample encode the same CDR3. The V call is TRBV18, the J call TRBJ1-1; D not resolved. V lost 3 bases to trimming and J lost 2 bases, with 7 bases between them. Germline V gene data show CDR1 as KGHSH and CDR2 as LQKENI. CDR3 length: 13 amino acids. CDR3 amino acids: CASSPTANTEAFF. CDR3 coding DNA: TGTGCCAGCTCACCGACGGCTAACACTGAAGCTTTCTTT.

V and J are TRBV7-8 and TRBJ1-3; D remains unclear. The CDR3 has 16 residues. Per germline, CDR1 SGHVS and CDR2 FQNEAQ. V lost 5 bases, J lost 0 bases, and 14 bases lay in between. In nucleotides, the CDR3 is TGTGCCAGCAGCCCTCTTTTAATCGACTCTGGAAACACCATATATTTT. As protein: CASSPLLIDSGNTIYF.

This chain links TRBV6-1 with TRBJ1-2, with 9 bases aligning to TRBD1. This CDR3 region has 15 residues. The J segment lost 4 bases and the V segment lost 2 bases, leaving 5 bases of the junction unmatched. Germline V gene data show CDR1 as MNHNS and CDR2 as SASEGT. The CDR3 here is CASSEWDRDLYGYTF. CDR3 nucleotides: TGTGCCAGCAGTGAATGGGACAGGGACCTCTATGGCTACACCTTC.

The chain employs TRBV5-1 and TRBJ1-1; TRBD1 is a possible D gene (6 bases). Trimming stripped 1 base from V and 4 bases from J, with 11 bases between. The CDR3 length is 14 residues. Germline-derived CDR1 and CDR2 are SGHRS and YFSETQ. The CDR3 nucleotides read TGCGCCAGCAGCTTGAGGGGGGCGCGCACTGAAGCTTTCTTT. Amino acid sequence: CASSLRGARTEAFF.

The rearrangement joins TRBV30 to TRBJ2-1; 9 positions agree with TRBD2. CDR1 is GTSNPN, CDR2 SVGIG, per germline (reference sequence). V dropped 4 bases and J dropped 8; count of bases not matched to a gene: 6. The length of the CDR3 is 13 residues. The CDR3 region has the DNA TGTGCCTGGAACCGCGGGGGGGCCCATGAGCAGTTCTTC. Amino acids: CAWNRGGAHEQFF.

This clone was recorded once. The chain recombines TRBV21-1 with TRBJ1-1; TRBD1 is the table's D call, not checked against the DNA. TRBV21-1 is a pseudogene. This CDR3 comprises 14 residues. CDR3 nucleotide sequence: TGTGCCAGCAGCTTTTTTCCAGGGTGCACTGAAGCTTTCTTT. It is translated as CASSFFPGCTEAFF.

In DNA form, the CDR3 reads TGTGCCAGCAGCTCAGGGACAGGGGGCCGGGAGACCCAGTACTTC. As protein: CASSSGTGGRETQYF. The gene calls are TRBV7-7 and TRBJ2-5, with TRBD1 matching over 12 bases. The CDR3 is made up of 15 amino acids. Trimming at V came to 4 bases and at J to 5 bases, leaving 5 bases not matched to a gene. Germline V CDR1 and CDR2: SSHAT, FNYEAQ (reference sequence).

The chain links TRBV7-9 to TRBJ2-5; maybe TRBD2 (7 bases). The CDR3 contains 14 residues. Germline lookup yields CDR1 SEHNR and CDR2 FQNEAQ (reference sequence). Trimming removed 1 base from V and 4 bases from J, with 10 bases in between. CDR3 sequence: CASSLGRGRETQYF. Here the CDR3 DNA reads TGTGCCAGCAGCTTAGGGCGGGGGCGAGAGACCCAGTACTTC. Drawing the rest from reference TRBV7-9 and TRBJ2-5, the complete variable domain is DTGVSQNPRHKITKRGQNVTFRCDPISEHNRLYWYRQTLGQGPEFLTYFQNEAQLEKSRLLSDRFSAERPKGSFSTLEIQRTEQGDSAMYLCASSLGRGRETQYFGPGTRLLVL.

V gene TRBV5-6 combines with J gene TRBJ1-1; D is perhaps TRBD1 (6 bases). The CDR3 spans 12 residues. Trimming removed 3 bases at V and 7 bases at J, with 10 bases between. Germline lookup yields CDR1 SGHDT and CDR2 YYEEEE. CDR3 sequence (DNA): TGTGCCAGCAGCTCCGGACAGATTGAAGCTTTCTTT. It codes for CASSSGQIEAFF.

This clone was observed once. The chain uses TRBV4-3 and TRBJ1-2; D is possibly TRBD1 (5 bases). This CDR3 region has 15 residues. The germline V and J ends were trimmed by 0 bases and 5 bases, with 13 bases remaining between them. Germline lookup yields CDR1 LGHNA and CDR2 YSLEER. CDR3 sequence reads: CASSQDSLGVYGYTF. DNA for the CDR3: TGCGCCAGCAGCCAAGACTCGCTAGGGGTTTATGGCTACACCTTC.

The chain uses TRBV7-6 and TRBJ2-3, with D perhaps matching TRBD1 (5 bases). V was pared by 2 bases and J by 2 bases, with 11 bases between. Per germline, CDR1 SGHVS and CDR2 FNYEAQ. CDR3 length equals 15 residues. This chain's CDR3 is CASSLNPGITDTQYF. The CDR3 DNA is TGTGCCAGCAGCTTAAATCCAGGGATCACAGATACGCAGTATTTT.

V usage is TRBV9 and J usage is TRBJ2-3; possible D gene TRBD2, 6 bases. CDR1 SGDLS and CDR2 YYNGEE come from the germline V gene. This CDR3 has 15 residues. V was cut by 4 bases and J by 3 bases, with 15 bases left in between. The CDR3 nucleotides are TGTGCCAGCAGCTTAGGCGGGCGGGGAACAGATACGCAGTATTTT. It codes for CASSLGGRGTDTQYF.

The chain employs TRBV9 and TRBJ1-2; no clear D gene. There are 12 residues in the CDR3. V dropped 0 bases and J dropped 6 bases, with 6 bases sitting between them. The V gene's germline CDR1 is SGDLS and CDR2 YYNGEE. CDR3 sequence: CASSVVEHGYTF. The CDR3 DNA follows: TGTGCCAGCAGCGTAGTGGAACATGGCTACACCTTC.

J is TRBJ1-6 and V is TRBV27, with a possible D match to TRBD1 (6 bases). The germline V gene has CDR1 MNHEY and CDR2 SMNVEV (reference sequence). The CDR3 loop spans 16 amino acids. The germline V and J ends were trimmed by 7 bases and 6 bases, with 19 bases remaining between them. Here the CDR3 reads CASKIWAGTLNSPLHF. The DNA of the CDR3 is TGTGCCAGCAAAATCTGGGCCGGGACACTTAATTCACCCCTCCACTTT.

This sequence joins TRBV9 and TRBJ2-1; TRBD2 agrees at 14 bases. Germline V gives CDR1 SGDLS, CDR2 YYNGEE. This CDR3 has 16 residues. V lost 5 bases to trimming and J lost 3 bases; unmatched junction nucleotides: 4. The CDR3 spells CASSGLAGGHYNEQFF. Written as DNA, the CDR3 is TGTGCCAGCAGTGGACTAGCGGGGGGACACTACAATGAGCAGTTCTTC.